These 5 T cell receptor beta chains were sequenced from one sample in a study of T cell repertoires in cytomegalovirus infection. These TCRs are of unknown antigen specificity. One entry per CDR3 protein, called by TCRdb with MiXCR from the reads. The data hold some 920,000 distinct CDR3 sequences, with around 32% observed a single time. Sequenced here: cultured CD8+ T cells from PBMCs, sampled from culture after CMV antigen stimulation. Receptor source: a human donor in good health (CMV status not recorded). Some clones in this sample may be carry-over from other donors' samples.

This rearrangement joins TRBV4-1 to TRBJ2-3; D might be TRBD2 (6 bases). Germline-derived CDR1 and CDR2 are MGHRA and YSYEKL. This CDR3 comprises 17 residues. The ends were cut back, 1 base at V and 4 bases at J, with 18 bases in the middle. CDR3 DNA sequence: TGCGCCAGCAGCCAAGTGGAGGGAGTGCGCGCAGCAGATACGCAGTATTTT. This sequence encodes CASSQVEGVRAADTQYF.

This clonotype appeared a few times. The chain joins TRBV6-1 to TRBJ2-1; 9 positions match TRBD1. Trimming at V came to 1 base and at J to 0 bases, leaving 13 bases not matched to a gene. CDR1 and CDR2 from the germline V gene are MNHNS and SASEGT. The CDR3 has 20 residues. The CDR3, as DNA: TGTGCCAGCAGTGAAGGTGGGACAGGGTACCTTACGAGCTCCTACAATGAGCAGTTCTTC. It encodes CASSEGGTGYLTSSYNEQFF.

This clonotype was recorded once. V usage is TRBV25-1 and J usage is TRBJ2-1; 14 bases line up with TRBD2. Trimming removed 4 bases from V and 3 bases from J; junction bases left unmatched: 2. Germline V lookup: CDR1 MGHDK, CDR2 SYGVNS. The CDR3 totals 16 residues. CDR3 amino acids: CASSGTSGGYYNEQFF. CDR3 nucleotides: TGTGCCAGCAGTGGGACTAGCGGGGGGTACTACAATGAGCAGTTCTTC.

This clonotype was seen a few times. This chain links TRBV6-2 or TRBV6-3 with TRBJ1-1; D remains unclear. The CDR3 extends over 15 amino acids. From germline, CDR1 is MNHEY and CDR2 SVGEGT. Trimming removed 0 bases at V and 3 bases at J, with 11 bases between. CDR3 sequence: CASSYSLFGDTEAFF. The CDR3 nucleotides read TGTGCCAGCAGTTACTCGCTCTTCGGGGACACTGAAGCTTTCTTT.

The chain is built from TRBV9 and TRBJ1-2; 7 nucleotides align to TRBD1. The CDR3 is made up of 15 amino acids. V trimming: 4 bases; J trimming: 6 bases; junction bases outside the gene matches: 12. Germline values: CDR1 SGDLS, CDR2 YYNGEE. The CDR3 protein is CASSPPIGTVNGYTF. CDR3 sequence (DNA): TGTGCCAGCAGCCCGCCGATCGGGACAGTGAATGGCTACACCTTC. Complete variable domain (other parts from reference TRBV9 and TRBJ1-2): DSGVTQTPKHLITATGQRVTLRCSPRSGDLSVYWYQQSLDQGLQFLIQYYNGEERAKGNILERFSAQQFPDLHSELNLSSLELGDSALYFCASSPPIGTVNGYTFGSGTRLTVV.